This record looks at one TCR beta chain sequence and its context. Antigen unknown. The ends lost 1 base at V and 5 bases at J; junction bases unmatched: 4. The CDR3 is made up of 14 amino acids. The germline CDR1 and CDR2 sequences are DFQATT and SNEGSKA (reference sequence). The data belong to a study of CD8 T cells in Susac syndrome. Study details: Patients with Susac syndrome were therapy-naive, treated with corticosteroids, or treated with intravenous immunoglobulin alone when blood was collected.

Findings and caveats of the study: Regarding the TCR sequencing and HLA analysis, the study admitted that a relatively small number of individuals were involved.

Reverse transcription of roughly 0.5 to 1 ug RNA used random hexamers. One entry per CDR3 protein, called by TCRdb with MiXCR from the immunoSEQ multiplex PCR reads. Altogether some 200,000 distinct CDR3 sequences are present, more than 90% being singletons, with the ten largest covering approximately 0.089%. The sample comprised CD4+ T cells from PBMCs. The sequence came from a human donor with Susac syndrome. The chain is built from TRBV20-1 and TRBJ2-3, with 9 bases that match TRBD2. This CDR3 reads CSARGIAGEDTQYF. CDR3 sequence (DNA): TGCAGTGCTAGAGGTATAGCGGGGGAAGATACGCAGTATTTT.